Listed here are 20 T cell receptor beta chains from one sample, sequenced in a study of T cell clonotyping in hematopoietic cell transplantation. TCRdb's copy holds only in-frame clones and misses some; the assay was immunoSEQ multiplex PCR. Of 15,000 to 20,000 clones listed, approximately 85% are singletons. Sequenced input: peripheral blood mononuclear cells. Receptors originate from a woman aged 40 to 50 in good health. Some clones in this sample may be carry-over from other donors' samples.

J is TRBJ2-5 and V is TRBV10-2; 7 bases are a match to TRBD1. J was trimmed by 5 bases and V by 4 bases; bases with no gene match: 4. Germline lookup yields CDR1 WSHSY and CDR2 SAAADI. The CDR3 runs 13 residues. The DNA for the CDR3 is TGCGCCAGCAGTGCTTCACAGGGGGAGACCCAGTACTTC. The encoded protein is CASSASQGETQYF.

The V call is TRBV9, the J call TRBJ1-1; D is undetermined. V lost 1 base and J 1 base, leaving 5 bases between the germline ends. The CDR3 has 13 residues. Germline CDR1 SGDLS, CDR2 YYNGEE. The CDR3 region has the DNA TGTGCCAGCAGCGTATCGGGGAACACTGAAGCTTTCTTT. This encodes CASSVSGNTEAFF. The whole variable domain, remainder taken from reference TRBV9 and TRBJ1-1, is DSGVTQTPKHLITATGQRVTLRCSPRSGDLSVYWYQQSLDQGLQFLIQYYNGEERAKGNILERFSAQQFPDLHSELNLSSLELGDSALYFCASSVSGNTEAFFGQGTRLTVV.

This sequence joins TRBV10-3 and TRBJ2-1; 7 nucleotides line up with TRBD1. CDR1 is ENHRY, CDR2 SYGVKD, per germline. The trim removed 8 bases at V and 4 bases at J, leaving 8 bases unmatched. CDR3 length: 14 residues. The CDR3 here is CAIGDSFPYNEQFF. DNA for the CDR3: TGTGCCATCGGGGACAGTTTTCCGTACAATGAGCAGTTCTTC.

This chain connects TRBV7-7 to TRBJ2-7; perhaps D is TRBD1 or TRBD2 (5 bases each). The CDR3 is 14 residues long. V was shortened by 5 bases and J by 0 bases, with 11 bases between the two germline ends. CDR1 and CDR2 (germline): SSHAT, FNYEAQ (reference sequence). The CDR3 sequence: CASSPGTNSYEQYF. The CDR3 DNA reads TGTGCCAGCAGCCCCGGGACGAACTCCTACGAGCAGTACTTC. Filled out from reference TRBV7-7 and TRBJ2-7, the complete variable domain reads GAGVSQSPRYKVTKRGQDVTLRCDPISSHATLYWYQQALGQGPEFLTYFNYEAQPDKSGLPSDRFSAERPEGSISTLTIQRTEQRDSAMYRCASSPGTNSYEQYFGPGTRLTVT.

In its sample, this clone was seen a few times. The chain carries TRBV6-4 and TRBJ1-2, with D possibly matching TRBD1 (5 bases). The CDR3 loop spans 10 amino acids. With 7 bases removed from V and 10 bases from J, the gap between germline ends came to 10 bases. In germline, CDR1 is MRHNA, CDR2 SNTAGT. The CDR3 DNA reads TGTGCCAGCAAGAGGACAAACTACACCTTC. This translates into CASKRTNYTF.

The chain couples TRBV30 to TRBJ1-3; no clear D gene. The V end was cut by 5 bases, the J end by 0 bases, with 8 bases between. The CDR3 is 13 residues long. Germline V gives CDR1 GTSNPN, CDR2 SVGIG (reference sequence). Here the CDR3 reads CAWDGISGNTIYF. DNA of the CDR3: TGTGCCTGGGATGGGATCTCTGGAAACACCATATATTTT.

In DNA, the CDR3 is TGTGCCAGCAGCTTAGCGACTAGCGGGCCGTACAATGAGCAGTTCTTC. Translating it yields CASSLATSGPYNEQFF. V usage is TRBV7-2 and J usage is TRBJ2-1; 10 bases agree with TRBD2. The germline CDR1 and CDR2 sequences are SGHTA and FQGNSA. After removal of 0 bases from V and 4 bases from J, the junction contained 3 bases not matched to a gene. The CDR3 has 16 amino acids.

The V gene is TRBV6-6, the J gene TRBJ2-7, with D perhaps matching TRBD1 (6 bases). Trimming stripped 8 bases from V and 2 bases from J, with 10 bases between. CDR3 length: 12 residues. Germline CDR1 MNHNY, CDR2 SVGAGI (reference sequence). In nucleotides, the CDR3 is TGTGCCAGCGGTGACAGGACCTACGAGCAGTACTTC. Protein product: CASGDRTYEQYF.

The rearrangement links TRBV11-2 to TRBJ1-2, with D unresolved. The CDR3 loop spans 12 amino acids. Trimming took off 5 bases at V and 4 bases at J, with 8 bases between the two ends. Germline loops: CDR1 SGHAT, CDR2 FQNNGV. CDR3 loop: CASSPTRYGYTF. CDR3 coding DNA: TGTGCCAGCAGCCCTACCCGCTATGGCTACACCTTC.

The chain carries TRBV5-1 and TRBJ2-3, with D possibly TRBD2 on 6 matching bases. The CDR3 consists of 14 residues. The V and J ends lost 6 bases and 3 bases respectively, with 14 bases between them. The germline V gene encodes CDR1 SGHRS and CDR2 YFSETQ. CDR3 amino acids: CASNPVGGTDTQYF. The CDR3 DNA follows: TGCGCCAGCAACCCCGTGGGGGGAACAGATACGCAGTATTTT.

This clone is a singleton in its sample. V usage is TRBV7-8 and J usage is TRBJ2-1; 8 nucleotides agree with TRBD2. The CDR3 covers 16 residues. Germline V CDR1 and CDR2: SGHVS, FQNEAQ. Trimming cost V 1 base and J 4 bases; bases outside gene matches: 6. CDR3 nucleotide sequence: TGTGCCAGCAGCTTAGAAAGCGGGAGCCGGTACAATGAGCAGTTCTTC. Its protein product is CASSLESGSRYNEQFF.

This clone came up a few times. DNA for the CDR3: TGCGCCAGCAGCCAAGACGGCAATCAGCCCCAGCATTTT. Translation gives CASSQDGNQPQHF. This sequence joins TRBV4-1 and TRBJ1-5; no reliable D call. Germline V gene lookup returns CDR1 MGHRA and CDR2 YSYEKL. The CDR3 is made up of 13 amino acids. The V gene lost 0 bases and the J gene lost 2 bases, with 2 bases spanning the gap.

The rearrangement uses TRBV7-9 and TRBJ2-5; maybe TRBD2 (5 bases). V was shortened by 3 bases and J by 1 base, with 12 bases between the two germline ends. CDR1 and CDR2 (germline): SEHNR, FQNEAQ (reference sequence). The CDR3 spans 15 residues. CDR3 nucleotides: TGTGCCAGCAGCTTGCGGGTCAGAAGCCAAGAGACCCAGTACTTC. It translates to CASSLRVRSQETQYF.

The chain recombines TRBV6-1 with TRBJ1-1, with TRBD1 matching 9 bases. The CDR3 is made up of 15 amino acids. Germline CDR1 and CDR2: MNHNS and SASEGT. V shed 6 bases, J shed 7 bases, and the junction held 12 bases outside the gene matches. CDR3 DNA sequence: TGTGCCAGCAGAGAACCGACAGGGGGGTTCGTTGAAGCTTTCTTT. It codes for CASREPTGGFVEAFF.

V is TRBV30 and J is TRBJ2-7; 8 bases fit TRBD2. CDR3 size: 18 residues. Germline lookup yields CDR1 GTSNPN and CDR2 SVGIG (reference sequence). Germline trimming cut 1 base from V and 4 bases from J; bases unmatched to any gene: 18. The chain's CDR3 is CAWSGGLAKWRDPYEQYF. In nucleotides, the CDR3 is TGTGCCTGGAGTGGCGGACTAGCAAAGTGGCGTGATCCTTACGAGCAGTACTTC. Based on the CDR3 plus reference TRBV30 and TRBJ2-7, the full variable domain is SQTIHQWPATLVQPVGSPLSLECTVEGTSNPNLYWYRQAAGRGLQLLFYSVGIGQISSEVPQNLSASRPQDRQFILSSKKLLLSDSGFYLCAWSGGLAKWRDPYEQYFGPGTRLTVT.

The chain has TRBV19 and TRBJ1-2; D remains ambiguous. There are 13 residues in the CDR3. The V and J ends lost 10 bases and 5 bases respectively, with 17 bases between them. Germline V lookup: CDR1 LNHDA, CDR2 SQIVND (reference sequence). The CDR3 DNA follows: TGTGCCACTACGGACGGTGGAGGATATGGCTACACCTTC. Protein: CATTDGGGYGYTF.

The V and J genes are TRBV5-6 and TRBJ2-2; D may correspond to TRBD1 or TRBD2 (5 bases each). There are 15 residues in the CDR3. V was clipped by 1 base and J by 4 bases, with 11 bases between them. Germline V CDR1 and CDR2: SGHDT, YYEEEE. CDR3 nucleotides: TGTGCCAGCAGCTTGCCCCTTGGGGGCACCGGGGAGCTGTTTTTT. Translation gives CASSLPLGGTGELFF.

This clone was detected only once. The CDR3 DNA reads TGTGCCAGCAGCCCTCGGGACAGCAAAAACATTCAGTACTTC. Residues: CASSPRDSKNIQYF. The gene calls are TRBV11-2 and TRBJ2-4, with 7 bases fitting TRBD1. Germline V gene lookup returns CDR1 SGHAT and CDR2 FQNNGV. J gave up 3 bases and V 5 bases, and 4 bases lay outside the gene matches. This CDR3 is built from 14 residues.

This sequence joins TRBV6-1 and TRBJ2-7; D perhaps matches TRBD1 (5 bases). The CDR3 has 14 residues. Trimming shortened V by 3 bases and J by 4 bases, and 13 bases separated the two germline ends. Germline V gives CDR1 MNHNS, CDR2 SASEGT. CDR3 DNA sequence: TGTGCCAGCAGTGACCAGACAGAAACTTACGAGCAGTACTTC. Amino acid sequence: CASSDQTETYEQYF.

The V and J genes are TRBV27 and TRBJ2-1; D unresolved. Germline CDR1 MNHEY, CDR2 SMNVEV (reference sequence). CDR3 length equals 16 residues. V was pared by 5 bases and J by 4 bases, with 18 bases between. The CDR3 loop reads CASSLWRPEKYNEQFF. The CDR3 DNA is TGTGCCAGCAGTCTTTGGCGGCCTGAGAAATACAATGAGCAGTTCTTC.